This passage covers 22 T cell receptor beta chains from one sample sequenced in a study of T cells in Graves' hyperthyroidism and ophthalmopathy. Researchers took RNA transcripts and amplified the TCR beta CDR3 regions from them. Primed by the HTBI set, a first-round RT-PCR was run on the TCR CDR3. Each CDR3 protein is one row after TCRdb ran MiXCR on the multiplex PCR reads. The repertoire has around 300,000 distinct CDR3 sequences, approximately 15% of them found once; the top ten carry 7.9%. Sequencing input: blood. These receptors all come from a woman between 40 and 50 years old with Graves' hyperthyroidism.

The rearrangement joins TRBV9 to TRBJ2-2; possible D gene TRBD1, 5 bases. The CDR3 covers 14 residues. Trimming removed 6 bases at V and 1 base at J, with 10 bases between. Germline assignment: CDR1 SGDLS and CDR2 YYNGEE. For the CDR3, the DNA is TGTGCCAGCACCAAGACAGTGAACACCGGGGAGCTGTTTTTT. Translated, it gives CASTKTVNTGELFF.

Ten or more counts support this clonotype. The V and J genes are TRBV7-2 and TRBJ2-6; 10 nucleotides line up with TRBD2. This CDR3 contains 19 residues. CDR1 SGHTA and CDR2 FQGNSA come from the germline V gene. The V and J ends lost 0 bases and 0 bases, in that order; junction bases with no gene match: 5. CDR3 loop: CASSLAGAGGSSGANVLTF. The CDR3 DNA sequence: TGTGCCAGCAGCTTAGCCGGAGCGGGAGGGAGCTCTGGGGCCAACGTCCTGACTTTC.

This clonotype occurred a few times. The chain has TRBV7-2 and TRBJ2-2; D call uncertain. The CDR3 extends over 13 amino acids. V shed 4 bases and J shed 3 bases, with 6 bases lying between them. The germline V gene encodes CDR1 SGHTA and CDR2 FQGNSA. The CDR3, as DNA: TGTGCCAGCAGCTCTACCCACACCGGGGAGCTGTTTTTT. It codes for CASSSTHTGELFF.

This sequence joins TRBV5-1 and TRBJ2-3; 10 bases match TRBD2. The CDR3 is 16 amino acids. The germline V gene encodes CDR1 SGHRS and CDR2 YFSETQ. V lost 5 bases and J lost 2; bases outside the gene matches: 8. CDR3 DNA: TGCGCCAGCAGACCAAGCGGGAGGGCCGACACAGATACGCAGTATTTT. Its translation is CASRPSGRADTDTQYF.

V and J are TRBV7-9 and TRBJ1-5; D is possibly TRBD1 (6 bases). The germline V gene encodes CDR1 SEHNR and CDR2 FQNEAQ (reference sequence). V lost 1 base, J lost 14 bases, and 15 bases lay in between. The CDR3 extends over 13 amino acids. DNA of the CDR3: TGTGCCAGCAGCTTAGAAGGGCCCGGGACAAAGCATTTT. Encoded protein: CASSLEGPGTKHF.

This clonotype was picked up many times. V is TRBV2 and J is TRBJ1-4; 10 nucleotides line up with TRBD1. This CDR3 contains 14 residues. J gave up 6 bases and V 6 bases, and 4 bases lay outside the gene matches. CDR1 SNHLY and CDR2 FYNNEI come from the germline V gene. CDR3 bases: TGTGCCAGCAGCCCCGGGACAGGGGATGAAAAACTGTTTTTT. Its protein product is CASSPGTGDEKLFF.

V is TRBV28 and J is TRBJ2-7, with a tentative D call TRBD2 (5 bases). The CDR3 is 14 residues long. Trimming cost V 6 bases and J 3 bases, with 15 bases left between them. Germline V CDR1 and CDR2: MDHEN, SYDVKM. The CDR3 spells CASSLGLIFYEQYF. The CDR3 nucleotides read TGTGCCAGCAGCTTAGGACTGATCTTCTACGAGCAGTACTTC.

This clonotype was counted at least ten times. The chain is built from TRBV6-1 and TRBJ2-7; maybe TRBD1 (6 bases). The CDR3 runs 12 residues. The V gene's germline CDR1 is MNHNS and CDR2 SASEGT. Trimming stripped 6 bases from V and 4 bases from J, with 10 bases between. CDR3 amino acids: CASRKTGYEQYF. In DNA, the CDR3 is TGTGCCAGCAGGAAAACAGGGTACGAGCAGTACTTC.

At least ten counts were recorded for this clonotype. The CDR3, as DNA: TGTGCCAGCAGTTCCTATAACAATGAGCAGTTCTTC. This sequence encodes CASSSYNNEQFF. The chain uses TRBV27 and TRBJ2-1, with no clear D. The V and J ends lost 4 bases and 5 bases respectively, with 6 bases between them. The CDR3 has 12 residues. Germline loops: CDR1 MNHEY, CDR2 SMNVEV (reference sequence).

In its sample, this clonotype was seen many times. The genes are TRBV2 and TRBJ2-1, with 11 positions matching TRBD2. CDR1 is SNHLY, CDR2 FYNNEI, per germline. The V and J ends lost 1 base and 14 bases, in that order; junction bases with no gene match: 13. This CDR3 is 16 amino acids long. CDR3 nucleotides: TGTGCCAGCAGTGAAGTCACTAGCGGGAGAGGTGGAGGAGAGTTCTTC. Amino acid sequence: CASSEVTSGRGGGEFF. Full variable domain (rest looked up from reference TRBV2 and TRBJ2-1): EPEVTQTPSHQVTQMGQEVILRCVPISNHLYFYWYRQILGQKVEFLVSFYNNEISEKSEIFDDQFSVERPDGSNFTLKIRSTKLEDSAMYFCASSEVTSGRGGGEFFGPGTRLTVL.

Ten or more counts support this clonotype. The CDR3 is CASSWGRLSYEQYF. CDR3 bases: TGTGCCAGCAGTTGGGGACGGCTCTCCTACGAGCAGTACTTC. The chain recombines TRBV2 with TRBJ2-7, with D perhaps assigned TRBD1 or TRBD2 (5 bases each). V was trimmed by 5 bases and J by 0 bases, leaving 11 bases between them. The V gene's germline CDR1 is SNHLY and CDR2 FYNNEI. This CDR3 region has 14 residues.

In regard to this clonotype: A much more abundant neighbour one base away suggests this may be a read error. The chain recombines TRBV12-3 or TRBV12-4 with TRBJ2-1, with 11 bases lining up with TRBD2. Trimming removed 0 bases from V and 3 bases from J; junction bases left unmatched: 7. CDR3 size: 18 residues. CDR3 protein: CASSLALLAGEGYNEQFF. CDR3 DNA: TGTGCCAGCAGTTTAGCCCTACTAGCGGGGGAGGGCTACAATGAGCAGTTCTTC.

The chain carries TRBV28 and TRBJ2-5, with no clear D. The V end lost 3 bases, the J end lost 5 bases, and 13 bases lay between the germline ends. Germline V CDR1 and CDR2: MDHEN, SYDVKM. CDR3 length equals 14 residues. The CDR3 spells CASSLAEVEETQYF. The CDR3 DNA is TGTGCCAGCAGTTTGGCCGAGGTGGAGGAGACCCAGTACTTC.

This clonotype was counted ten times or more. The rearrangement joins TRBV12-3 or TRBV12-4 to TRBJ2-7, with D perhaps matching TRBD1 (5 bases). V lost 3 bases and J 1 base, leaving 16 bases between the germline ends. This CDR3 has 16 amino acids. For the CDR3, the DNA is TGTGCCAGCAGTTTTGACAGCAGCCCAGGGTCCTACGAGCAGTACTTC. It specifies CASSFDSSPGSYEQYF.

This clonotype was found many times. V is TRBV27 and J is TRBJ2-6; 10 positions match TRBD1. J lost 2 bases, V lost 5 bases, and 6 bases had no gene match. Looked up from germline, CDR1 is MNHEY and CDR2 is SMNVEV (reference sequence). This CDR3 is built from 17 residues. CDR3 DNA sequence: TGTGCCAGCAGTCCGGACAGGGGGAGAACTGGGGCCAACGTCCTGACTTTC. It specifies CASSPDRGRTGANVLTF. Full variable domain (outside the CDR3, taken from reference TRBV27 and TRBJ2-6): EAQVTQNPRYLITVTGKKLTVTCSQNMNHEYMSWYRQDPGLGLRQIYYSMNVEVTDKGDVPEGYKVSRKEKRNFPLILESPSPNQTSLYFCASSPDRGRTGANVLTFGAGSRLTVL.

At least ten counts were recorded for this clonotype. A much larger clone differs by one base, so this may be a read error. The CDR3 spells CASSSPDTQYF. The DNA of the CDR3 is TGTGCCAGCAGCTCCCCAGATACGCAGTATTTT. The rearrangement joins TRBV7-9 to TRBJ2-3; D is unclear. The CDR3 contains 11 residues. V was shortened by 4 bases and J by 4 bases, with 3 bases between the two germline ends. Germline CDR1 is SEHNR and CDR2 is FQNEAQ (reference sequence).

The gene calls are TRBV6-1 and TRBJ1-5, with no clear D. The CDR3 extends over 12 amino acids. The germline gives CDR1 MNHNS, CDR2 SASEGT. V was clipped by 8 bases and J by 4 bases, with 9 bases between them. The CDR3 sequence is CASGFENQPQHF. CDR3 sequence (DNA): TGTGCCAGCGGGTTCGAAAATCAGCCCCAGCATTTT.

The chain combines TRBV7-6 with TRBJ2-1, with 13 bases aligning to TRBD2. V trimming: 5 bases; J trimming: 8 bases; junction bases outside the gene matches: 6. Germline CDR1 and CDR2: SGHVS and FNYEAQ. This CDR3 spans 15 amino acids. This CDR3 reads CASSQLAGGKYEQFF. The CDR3 coding sequence is TGTGCCAGCAGCCAACTAGCGGGAGGGAAGTATGAGCAGTTCTTC.

This clonotype was detected ten times or more. The J gene is TRBJ2-7, the V gene TRBV20-1; no firm D call. This CDR3 is built from 13 residues. The V end was cut by 0 bases, the J end by 0 bases, with 6 bases between. Germline values: CDR1 DFQATT, CDR2 SNEGSKA (reference sequence). In nucleotides, the CDR3 is TGCAGTGCTAGAGAGGCGGACTCCTACGAGCAGTACTTC. Its translation is CSAREADSYEQYF.

Many counts were recorded for this clonotype. The chain couples TRBV2 to TRBJ1-1, with a tentative D call TRBD1 (5 bases). Germline values: CDR1 SNHLY, CDR2 FYNNEI. The CDR3 has 14 amino acids. Trimming cost V 5 bases and J 0 bases, with 10 bases left between them. CDR3: CASSPRVMNTEAFF. DNA for the CDR3: TGTGCCAGCAGTCCCAGGGTAATGAACACTGAAGCTTTCTTT.

This clonotype was picked up many times. J is TRBJ2-1 and V is TRBV7-2; either TRBD1 or TRBD2 may supply D (6 bases each). From germline, CDR1 is SGHTA and CDR2 FQGNSA. The CDR3 runs to 14 residues. The germline V and J ends were trimmed by 5 bases and 4 bases, with 12 bases remaining between them. The CDR3 loop is CASSGGTPYNEQFF. CDR3 DNA sequence: TGTGCCAGCAGCGGGGGGACACCATACAATGAGCAGTTCTTC. Full variable domain (outside the CDR3, taken from reference TRBV7-2 and TRBJ2-1): GAGVSQSPSNKVTEKGKDVELRCDPISGHTALYWYRQSLGQGLEFLIYFQGNSAPDKSGLPSDRFSAERTGGSVSTLTIQRTQQEDSAVYLCASSGGTPYNEQFFGPGTRLTVL.

On this clonotype: Its ends do not fully match the called genes, so a read error is possible. The CDR3 DNA reads TGTGCCAGCAGCTTACGGGAGGCGGCCACCGGGGAGGTGTTTTTC. It codes for CASSLREAATGEVFF. The chain couples TRBV11-1 to TRBJ2-2, with 7 bases that match TRBD2. CDR1 is SGHAT, CDR2 FQDESV, per germline (reference sequence). The CDR3 extends over 15 amino acids. Using reference TRBV11-1 and TRBJ2-2 for the parts outside the CDR3, the full variable domain is EAEVAQSPRYKITEKSQAVAFWCDPISGHATLYWYRQILGQGPELLVQFQDESVVDDSQLPKDRFSAERLKGVDSTLKIQPAELGDSAMYLCASSLREAATGEVFFGEGSRLTVL.